This entry describes one T cell receptor (beta chain). The antigen it recognizes is unknown. No base qualities exist here, and no much larger clone lies one base off it. This record belongs to a study of T cell responses to AZD1222 COVID-19 vaccine (dated by TCRdb to the early 2020s). Study-level background: TCR sequencing was performed for approximately 240 trial participants, of whom about 200 were given two doses of AZD1222 and around 25 were given two doses of MenACWY control vaccine. Trial participants were enrolled by age into 18-55, 56-69 and 70-plus year subgroups, with 148, 28 and 57 TCR-sequenced participants respectively. What the work shows at the level of the full study, not this receptor alone: The vaccine-associated CD4 TCRs covered the entire spike protein, and the dominant responses fell in regions 160-218 and 743-854. Conclusions about previously exposed vaccinees were limited because only a handful of AZD1222 recipients were SARS-CoV-2 seropositive at baseline. No day 14 peak-response samples were available, so repertoires were characterized only after the peak T cell response. The 56-69-year group was small, and its depth increase did not reach significance, likely because of low power. A significant rise in spike-specific TCR breadth and depth was observed after two AZD1222 doses relative to day 0 and relative to MenACWY recipients. Participants were mostly white British, with more females than males. The authors suggested clonal diversity may have been underestimated. Nearly half of unique spike-specific TCRs reportedly recognized epitopes outside regions mutated in the B.1.351 and B.1.1.7 variants.

The CDR3 regions of human TCRbeta chains were analyzed by immunosequencing. The authors processed their data as follows. TCRs in the repertoires were compared against a reference library of SARS-CoV-2-specific TCRs that had been generated with the MIRA antigen-specificity platform. Breadth was defined as the fraction of unique TCRs that were SARS-CoV-2-associated. Depth was defined as the fraction of total T cells that were SARS-CoV-2-associated. Using the MIRA data, each spike-specific TCR was mapped to the spike region that the TCR reacts to and placed in a CD4 or CD8 class. Log10-transformed breadth and depth values were compared by one-way ANOVA with Sidak's multiple comparisons tests. The table comes from immuneACCESS by way of TCRdb, which keeps in-frame sequences with V and J called. Part of the clones is missing from these tables; in studies checked, under half for an unresolved V gene and the rest for unknown reasons. V and J calls and clone size are given by that table; D and trimming were obtained from the DNA. The sample includes 100,000 to 140,000 clones, with about nine tenths observed a single time. The ten largest account for approximately 8.9% of the sample.

The V end loses 3 bases and the J end loses 0 bases, and a stretch of 15 bases separates them. Its CDR3 holds 18 amino acids, cysteine through phenylalanine. Just the 54-base CDR3 DNA is kept, in frame starting at base 1. CDR1 and CDR2 are drawn from the germline V gene: KGHSH, LQKENI. This specimen's time point label, interpreted: about 28 days (+/-7) after the second vaccine dose. AZD1222 recipients whose second dose came at about 4 weeks and those whose second dose came at about 12 weeks were combined into one group, since spike-specific TCR depth and breadth did not differ between the two schedules. Samples from vaccinated people were obtained from the UK trials COV001 and COV002, which included a single-blind randomized controlled phase 2/3 trial of AZD1222 (ChAdOx1 nCoV-19) in healthy adults. Trial participant PBMC samples were collected at day 0 and day 28 after the second dose for TCRbeta chain sequencing.

Recombination connected TRBV18 to TRBJ2-6, with a tentative D gene TRBD2 over 7 matching bases. The sequence came from an adult who received the AZD1222 COVID-19 vaccine. Source: peripheral blood, taken 28 days after the second AZD1222 dose. The CDR3 region reads CASSPWEGGPSGANVLTF. The nucleotide sequence reads as follows: TGTGCCAGCTCACCTTGGGAGGGGGGACCCTCTGGGGCCAACGTCCTGACTTTC.